This is a list of T cell receptor beta chains from one sample in a study of shared clonotypes between healthy human individuals. Profiled with immunoSEQ multiplex PCR; TCRdb holds only in-frame clones, not every one. This table holds approximately 320,000 clones, roughly 70% found once. The specimen was memory CD4+ T cells sorted from blood. Every receptor here comes from a man aged 25 to 40 in good health. Each CDR3 is given with its conserved first and last residue. The D gene is left open where the match is weak. A row's size may be missing; if present it is once, few, many or a size class.

abundance	j_gene	v_gene	d_gene	CDR3nt	CDR3aa
-	TRBJ1-1	TRBV6-4	-	TGTGCCAGCAGTGCCGGAAAGGACACTGAAGCTTTCTTT	CASSAGKDTEAFF
-	TRBJ1-2	TRBV5-1	TRBD1	TGCGCCAGCAGGCCGGGACAGGGGGCTTCTAACTATGGCTACACCTTC	CASRPGQGASNYGYTF
-	TRBJ2-5	TRBV7-9	-	TGTGCCAGCAGCCCCCTAATCAGGGCCACGGAAGAGACCCAGTACTTC	CASSPLIRATEETQYF
few	TRBJ1-5	TRBV30	TRBD1	TGTGCCTGGACCGCCAGGGGGCGCGATCAGCCCCAGCATTTT	CAWTARGRDQPQHF
-	TRBJ2-7	TRBV28	-	TGTGCCAGCAGTTTAACAGATACCTACGAGCAGTACTTC	CASSLTDTYEQYF
-	TRBJ2-5	TRBV29-1	TRBD2	TGCAGCGGTACTAGCGGGAGGACGAAAGAGACCCAGTACTTC	CSGTSGRTKETQYF
once	TRBJ2-7	TRBV18	-	TGTGCCAGCTCACCCACCCCCGACTACGAGCAGTACTTC	CASSPTPDYEQYF
once	TRBJ1-5	TRBV10-1	-	TGCGCCCCCCAGGGCGTTGGCAATCAGCCCCAGCATTTT	CAPQGVGNQPQHF
-	TRBJ2-5	TRBV11-2	TRBD2	TGTGCCAGCAGCCACCTAGCGGCAGAGACCCAGTACTTC	CASSHLAAETQYF
-	TRBJ2-7	TRBV5-1	TRBD1	TGCGCCAGCAGCCGATATCTCTCGGGACAGAGTTCCTACGAGCAGTACTTC	CASSRYLSGQSSYEQYF
few	TRBJ2-7	TRBV21-1	-	TGTGCCAGCAGCAAAGGGACGAGAGAGGTGGGCCACGAGCAGTACTTC	CASSKGTREVGHEQYF
-	TRBJ1-4	TRBV10-3	-	TGTGCCATCAGTGAGTCGAATGGGCTCGCAACTAATGAAAAACTGTTTTTT	CAISESNGLATNEKLFF
-	TRBJ2-1	TRBV5-1	TRBD2	TGCGCCAGCAGCTTGGGGGCTAGCGGGGTCCTTGAGCAGTTCTTC	CASSLGASGVLEQFF
-	TRBJ2-5	TRBV29-1	-	TGCAGCGTTGTCCTGGGGATCGAGACCCAGTACTTC	CSVVLGIETQYF
-	TRBJ1-5	TRBV6-1	-	TGTGCCAGCGGGCACAGGGAGAATCAGCCCCAGCATTTT	CASGHRENQPQHF
-	TRBJ2-1	TRBV10-3	-	TGTGCCATCAGTGAGGGCCGGATGGGGTCCAATGAGCAGTTCTTC	CAISEGRMGSNEQFF
many	TRBJ2-1	TRBV2	-	TGTGCCAGCAGGTGGAACAATGAGCAGTTCTTC	CASRWNNEQFF
-	TRBJ2-1	TRBV11-3	TRBD2	TGTGCCAGCAGCGTGACCGGGACTAGCGGGACCCACAATGAGCAGTTCTTC	CASSVTGTSGTHNEQFF
-	TRBJ2-3	TRBV7-9	-	TGTGCCAGCAGTTCGACATCCTCCACAGATACGCAGTATTTT	CASSSTSSTDTQYF
once	TRBJ1-3	TRBV11-2	-	TGTGCCAGCAGCCCCCGAAAGATCCTCTCTGGAAACACCATATATTTT	CASSPRKILSGNTIYF
-	TRBJ2-5	TRBV4-1	-	TGCGCCAGCAGCCAAAATATAGCGTACCAAGAGACCCAGTACTTC	CASSQNIAYQETQYF
-	TRBJ2-7	TRBV4-3	TRBD1	TGCGCCAGCAGCCAAGACGGGACAGGGATCAACGAGCAGTACTTC	CASSQDGTGINEQYF
-	TRBJ2-1	TRBV14	-	TGTGCCAGCAGCCAAGAGGTAATGGCTAGTCGCAATGAGCAGTTCTTC	CASSQEVMASRNEQFF
-	TRBJ2-7	TRBV5-8	-	TGTGCCAGCAGCTTGTGGGGCTCCTACGAGCAGTACTTC	CASSLWGSYEQYF
-	TRBJ2-3	TRBV21-1	-	TGTGCCAAAAAGCAGGGAGGCACAGATACGCAGTATTTT	CAKKQGGTDTQYF
-	TRBJ2-1	TRBV5-1	TRBD2	TGCGCCAGCAGCCTCGGAGTAGCGGGAAACTACAATGAGCAGTTCTTC	CASSLGVAGNYNEQFF
-	TRBJ2-1	TRBV9	TRBD2	TGTGCCAGCAGCGTAGGACTAGCGGGACACAATGAGCAGTTCTTC	CASSVGLAGHNEQFF
-	TRBJ2-7	TRBV7-2	-	TGTGCCAGCAGCTTGGGATCCCCGGGGCAGTACTTC	CASSLGSPGQYF
-	TRBJ1-2	TRBV29-1	-	TGCAGCGTTGGAGTCAGGGACCTGTGGGGTGATGGCTACACCTTC	CSVGVRDLWGDGYTF
few	TRBJ2-1	TRBV7-9	-	TGTGCCAGCAGAGGGGAGGAGGGCATTTACAATGAGCAGTTCTTC	CASRGEEGIYNEQFF
-	TRBJ2-2	TRBV5-1	TRBD1	TGCGCCAGCAGACCCGGGACAGTGAACACCGGGGAGCTGTTTTTT	CASRPGTVNTGELFF
-	TRBJ1-2	TRBV11-2	-	TGTGCCAGCAGCCAGACCAGCGCTTCTAACTATGGCTACACCTTC	CASSQTSASNYGYTF
-	TRBJ1-1	TRBV7-7	-	TGTGCCAGCAGCTCGAAACAAGTGAACACTGAAGCTTTCTTT	CASSSKQVNTEAFF
-	TRBJ1-1	TRBV18	-	TGTGCCAGCTCGCAAAAGCACGACACTGAAGCTTTCTTT	CASSQKHDTEAFF
once	TRBJ2-5	TRBV7-2	TRBD1	TGTGCCAGCAGCTACAACAGGGGTAAAGAGACCCAGTACTTC	CASSYNRGKETQYF
-	TRBJ2-7	TRBV19	TRBD1	TGTGCCAGTAGTATAGGAACCGGGACAGCGAGCTCCTACGAGCAGTACTTC	CASSIGTGTASSYEQYF
-	TRBJ2-3	TRBV7-6	TRBD2	TGTGCCAGCAGCTTAGCTAGCGGGAGGTCTAACCCCTTCACAGATACGCAGTATTTT	CASSLASGRSNPFTDTQYF